This T cell receptor beta chain was found in a study of Ad26.COV2.S vaccination and SARS-CoV-2 variants. Study-level information: This donor came from the COV1001 trial of Ad26.COV2.S. Intramuscular Ad26.COV2.S at 5x10^10 or 1x10^11 viral particles. Study-level findings and limits: Spike-specific CD8+ and CD4+ T cell responses reportedly showed substantial breadth after vaccination.

Trimming removed 0 bases from V and 5 bases from J, with 17 bases in between. Germline loops: CDR1 SGHRS, CDR2 YFSETQ. The CDR3 is 16 residues long. Treatment reported: 15 to 20 received Ad26.COV2.S at low or high dose, single or two shots; about 5 received placebo; per-sample allocation not given. Repertoires come from day 63 after the first vaccine or placebo injection. Cohort 1b enrolled adults aged 18-55 years in Boston. On this clone itself: Its antigen is as yet unknown.

Here immunoSEQ multiplex PCR was the method, and the copy in TCRdb shows in-frame clones only, minus some. Here the sample spans roughly 500,000 clones, roughly 89% being singletons. This specimen consisted of peripheral blood, obtained in a trial of Ad26.COV2.S vaccine versus placebo. V is TRBV5-1 and J is TRBJ2-5, with no clear D. This sequence originates from a person aged 18-60 years who received the Ad26.COV2.S COVID-19 vaccine or a placebo. The CDR3 spells CASSLVSAAPGETQYF. In DNA, the CDR3 is TGCGCCAGCAGCTTGGTGTCCGCAGCGCCTGGGGAGACCCAGTACTTC.